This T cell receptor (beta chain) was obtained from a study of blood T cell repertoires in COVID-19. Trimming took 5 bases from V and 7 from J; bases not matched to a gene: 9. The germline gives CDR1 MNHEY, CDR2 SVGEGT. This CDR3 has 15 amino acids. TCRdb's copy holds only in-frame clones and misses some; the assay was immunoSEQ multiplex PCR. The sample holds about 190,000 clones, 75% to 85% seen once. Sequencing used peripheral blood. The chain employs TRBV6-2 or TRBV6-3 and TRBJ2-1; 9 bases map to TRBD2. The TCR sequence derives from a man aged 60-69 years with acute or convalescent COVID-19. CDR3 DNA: TGTGCCAGCAGTAACGCGGGGGGGCCGGGGAATGAGCAGTTCTTC. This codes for CASSNAGGPGNEQFF.